This T cell receptor (beta chain) appears in the sequencing data of a study of T cell responses to AZD1222 COVID-19 vaccine. Germline-derived CDR1 and CDR2 are SNHLY and FYNNEI. This CDR3 contains 15 residues. The trim removed 10 bases at V and 7 bases at J, leaving 14 bases unmatched. Sequencing used immunoSEQ multiplex PCR; TCRdb keeps in-frame clones, though not all of them. This table has 95,000 to 150,000 clones, roughly 91% appearing once. Findings of the study overall: Spike was spanned by vaccine-associated CD4 TCRs, with dominance at 160-218 and 743-854. Donors, mostly white British, included more females; clonal diversity was possibly underestimated. Within unmutated variant regions lay the reported targets of nearly half of spike-specific TCRs. Baseline seropositivity characterized only a handful of AZD1222 recipients.

Regarding this clone: What it binds is not known.

This receptor was identified in an adult who received the AZD1222 COVID-19 vaccine. The genes are TRBV2 and TRBJ2-1; 9 nucleotides line up with TRBD2. The starting material was peripheral blood, obtained 28 days after the second AZD1222 dose. CDR3 nucleotides: TGTGCCACCCGTCAACTAGCGGGCCATGGGAATGAGCAGTTCTTC. It translates to CATRQLAGHGNEQFF.